The 16 T cell receptor beta chains given below trace back to one sample, sequenced in a study of glioma-infiltrating T cells. TCR alpha and beta CDR3 regions were amplified from RNA using iRepertoire nested multiplex PCR. Each CDR3 protein is one row after TCRdb ran MiXCR on the multiplex PCR reads. The sample has around 390,000 distinct CDR3 sequences, less than 50% seen once. Source material: glioma tissue, nonneoplastic brain tissue, or PBMCs (not recorded which). The receptors were gathered from a human donor with low-grade glioma or glioblastoma, undergoing nonglioma brain surgery, or in good health (not recorded which).

With respect to this clonotype: A junction boundary mismatches the germline segment, possibly from a read error. The chain recombines TRBV29-1 with TRBJ2-2, with TRBD1 identical over 8 bases. Germline V gene data show CDR1 as SQVTM and CDR2 as ANQGSEA. CDR3 length equals 12 residues. The CDR3 DNA is TGCAGCGTGACAGGGGAAACCGGGGAGCTGCTTTTT. Protein product: CSVTGETGELLF.

This clonotype showed up just a few times. The chain is built from TRBV6-2 or TRBV6-3 and TRBJ2-1; D may be TRBD2 (6 bases). The CDR3 loop spans 14 amino acids. The germline V gene encodes CDR1 MNHEY and CDR2 SVGEGT. V lost 2 bases and J 6 bases, leaving 11 bases between the germline ends. The CDR3 here is CASSYGGLLNEQFF. In nucleotides, the CDR3 is TGTGCCAGCAGTTACGGGGGACTTCTCAATGAGCAGTTCTTC.

This clonotype was detected many times. The chain is built from TRBV28 and TRBJ1-2; TRBD1 matches at 7 bases. The germline V gene encodes CDR1 MDHEN and CDR2 SYDVKM. This CDR3 spans 12 amino acids. With 2 bases clipped from V and 8 bases from J, the junction kept 2 bases outside the gene matches. The CDR3 loop reads CASSLTGDGYTF. CDR3 in DNA: TGTGCCAGCAGTTTAACAGGGGACGGCTACACCTTC.

V is TRBV29-1 and J is TRBJ1-5; D remains ambiguous. Trimming cost V 4 bases and J 3 bases, with 10 bases left between them. Germline CDR1 and CDR2: SQVTM and ANQGSEA. The CDR3 loop spans 13 amino acids. The CDR3 sequence is CSVVDGINQPQHF. The CDR3 bases are TGCAGCGTTGTGGATGGAATCAATCAGCCCCAGCATTTT.

The rearrangement joins TRBV7-6 to TRBJ2-7, with 8 bases fitting TRBD1. The V and J ends lost 4 bases and 9 bases, in that order; junction bases with no gene match: 11. The V gene's germline CDR1 is SGHVS and CDR2 FNYEAQ. The CDR3 runs 14 residues. DNA for the CDR3: TGTGCCAGCAGCTCCTGGGACAGGAGGGGCGGGCAGTACTTC. It is translated as CASSSWDRRGGQYF.

This clonotype was seen repeatedly, ten times or more. The chain links TRBV6-1 to TRBJ2-3, with a tentative D call TRBD2 (5 bases). Per the germline V gene, CDR1 is MNHNS and CDR2 is SASEGT. V was clipped by 7 bases and J by 2 bases, with 10 bases between them. This CDR3 region has 13 residues. CDR3 in amino acids: CASNEGLTDTQYF. The DNA for the CDR3 is TGTGCCAGCAATGAGGGTCTCACAGATACGCAGTATTTT.

The CDR3 here is CSARDLGAASSYNEQFF. The CDR3 region has the DNA TGCAGTGCTAGAGATTTAGGGGCCGCGAGCTCCTACAATGAGCAGTTCTTC. The chain recombines TRBV20-1 with TRBJ2-1; TRBD1 might be the D (5 bases). The CDR3 totals 17 residues. Germline V gene sequence: CDR1 DFQATT, CDR2 SNEGSKA (reference sequence). V was shortened by 0 bases and J by 0 bases, with 15 bases between the two germline ends.

This clonotype has just one count. An end of the junction differs from the germline gene, which may be a read error. The chain links TRBV6-5 to TRBJ2-1; 7 nucleotides line up with TRBD1. Germline assignment: CDR1 MNHEY and CDR2 SVGAGI. This CDR3 is built from 13 residues. CDR3 protein: CASSRTGHNELFF. Here the CDR3 DNA reads TGTGCCAGCAGTCGGACAGGCCACAATGAGCTGTTCTTC.

This clonotype occurred many times. The genes are TRBV27 and TRBJ2-3, with TRBD2 matching 7 bases. Germline values: CDR1 MNHEY, CDR2 SMNVEV (reference sequence). The V gene end was trimmed by 6 bases and the J gene end by 6 bases; junction bases not matched to a gene: 15. This CDR3 has 16 residues. CDR3 region: CASSQIGLGHTDTQYF. The CDR3 bases are TGTGCCAGCAGCCAAATCGGACTAGGGCATACGGATACGCAGTATTTT.

This chain connects TRBV28 to TRBJ1-5; tentatively, D is TRBD1 (6 bases). V lost 2 bases and J lost 5, with 13 bases in between. Germline V gene sequence: CDR1 MDHEN, CDR2 SYDVKM. The length of the CDR3 is 15 residues. CDR3 amino acids: CASSLGGAIDQPQHF. The CDR3 nucleotides read TGTGCCAGCAGTTTAGGGGGGGCAATCGATCAGCCCCAGCATTTT. The full variable domain, rest sourced from reference TRBV28 and TRBJ1-5, is DVKVTQSSRYLVKRTGEKVFLECVQDMDHENMFWYRQDPGLGLRLIYFSYDVKMKEKGDIPEGYSVSREKKERFSLILESASTNQTSMYLCASSLGGAIDQPQHFGDGTRLSIL.

This clonotype was seen ten or more times. V and J are TRBV27 and TRBJ2-5; possibly TRBD2 for D (6 bases). The germline CDR1 and CDR2 sequences are MNHEY and SMNVEV (reference sequence). Trimming pared 5 bases from V and 2 bases from J, leaving 12 bases between. The CDR3 totals 14 residues. This CDR3 reads CASSARRGQETQYF. CDR3 bases: TGTGCCAGCAGTGCAAGGAGGGGACAAGAGACCCAGTACTTC.

In its sample, this clonotype was seen many times. The chain has TRBV6-2 or TRBV6-3 and TRBJ1-6; possibly TRBD1 for D (5 bases). Germline V gene lookup returns CDR1 MNHEY and CDR2 SVGEGT. The CDR3 has 12 residues. The V end was cut by 4 bases, the J end by 11 bases, with 9 bases between. CDR3 DNA: TGTGCCAGCAGTTCCAGGGAAACACCCCTCCACTTT. Its protein product is CASSSRETPLHF.

V is TRBV4-1 and J is TRBJ2-1; 8 bases fit TRBD2. The CDR3 extends over 16 amino acids. Germline CDR1 reads MGHRA; CDR2 reads YSYEKL. Losses at the gene ends were 5 bases for V and 6 bases for J; bases not matched to a gene: 12. For the CDR3, the DNA is TGCGCCAGCAGCTTCAGCCAAGCGGGAGCGGTCAATGAGCAGTTCTTC. This encodes CASSFSQAGAVNEQFF.

Concerning this clonotype itself: Germline is not matched at one junction end, which may reflect a read error. The chain couples TRBV27 to TRBJ1-5; D is possibly TRBD1 (5 bases). This CDR3 contains 18 residues. The germline V gene encodes CDR1 MNHEY and CDR2 SMNVEV (reference sequence). The CDR3 here is CACSYFDPTRGSNQPQNF. CDR3 nucleotides: TGTGCCTGCAGTTACTTCGACCCGACACGGGGGAGCAATCAGCCCCAGAATTTT.

With respect to this clonotype: A much more abundant neighbour one base away suggests this may be a read error. The rearrangement joins TRBV6-9 to TRBJ1-5, with D perhaps matching TRBD1 (5 bases). The CDR3 has 14 residues. The germline V gene has CDR1 MNHGY and CDR2 SVAAGI. V lost 4 bases and J lost 2, with 9 bases in between. CDR3 protein: CASSSREGNQPQHF. DNA of the CDR3: TGTGCCAGCAGTTCCAGGGAGGGCAATCAGCCCCAGCATTTT.

The CDR3 nucleotides read TGTGCCAGCAGTTTCCTCCGGGACAGGAGGTACAATGAGCAGTTCTTC. As protein: CASSFLRDRRYNEQFF. The gene calls are TRBV12-3 or TRBV12-4 and TRBJ2-1; 8 positions agree with TRBD1. The V gene end was trimmed by 3 bases and the J gene end by 4 bases; junction bases not matched to a gene: 8. The CDR3 sequence is 16 residues long.